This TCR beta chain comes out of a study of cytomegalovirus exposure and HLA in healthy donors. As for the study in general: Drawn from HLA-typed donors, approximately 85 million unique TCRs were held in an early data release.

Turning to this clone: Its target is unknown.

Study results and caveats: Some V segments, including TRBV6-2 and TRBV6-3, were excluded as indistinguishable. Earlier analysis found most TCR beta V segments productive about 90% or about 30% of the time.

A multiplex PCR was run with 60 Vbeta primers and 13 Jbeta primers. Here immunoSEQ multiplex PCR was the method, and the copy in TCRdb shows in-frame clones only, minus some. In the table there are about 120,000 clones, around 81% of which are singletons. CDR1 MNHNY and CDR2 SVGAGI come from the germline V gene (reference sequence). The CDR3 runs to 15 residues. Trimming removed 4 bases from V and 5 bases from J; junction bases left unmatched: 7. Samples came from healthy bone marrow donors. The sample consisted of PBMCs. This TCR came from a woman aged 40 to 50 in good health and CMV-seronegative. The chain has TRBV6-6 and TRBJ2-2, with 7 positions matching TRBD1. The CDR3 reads CASSLDRERTGELFF. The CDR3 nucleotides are TGTGCCAGCAGTTTAGACAGGGAAAGAACCGGGGAGCTGTTTTTT.